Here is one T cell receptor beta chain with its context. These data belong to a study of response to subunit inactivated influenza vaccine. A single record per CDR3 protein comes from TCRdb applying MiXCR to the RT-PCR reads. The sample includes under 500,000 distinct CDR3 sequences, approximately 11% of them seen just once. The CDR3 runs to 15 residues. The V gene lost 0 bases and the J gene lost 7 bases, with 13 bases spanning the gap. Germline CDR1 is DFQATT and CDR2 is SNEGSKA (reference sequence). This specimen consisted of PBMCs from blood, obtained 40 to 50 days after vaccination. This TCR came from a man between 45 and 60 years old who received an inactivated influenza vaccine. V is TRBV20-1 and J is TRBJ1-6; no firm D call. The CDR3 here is CSARDTGRTNSPLHF. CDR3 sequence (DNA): TGCAGTGCTAGAGATACGGGGAGGACCAATTCACCCCTCCACTTT.